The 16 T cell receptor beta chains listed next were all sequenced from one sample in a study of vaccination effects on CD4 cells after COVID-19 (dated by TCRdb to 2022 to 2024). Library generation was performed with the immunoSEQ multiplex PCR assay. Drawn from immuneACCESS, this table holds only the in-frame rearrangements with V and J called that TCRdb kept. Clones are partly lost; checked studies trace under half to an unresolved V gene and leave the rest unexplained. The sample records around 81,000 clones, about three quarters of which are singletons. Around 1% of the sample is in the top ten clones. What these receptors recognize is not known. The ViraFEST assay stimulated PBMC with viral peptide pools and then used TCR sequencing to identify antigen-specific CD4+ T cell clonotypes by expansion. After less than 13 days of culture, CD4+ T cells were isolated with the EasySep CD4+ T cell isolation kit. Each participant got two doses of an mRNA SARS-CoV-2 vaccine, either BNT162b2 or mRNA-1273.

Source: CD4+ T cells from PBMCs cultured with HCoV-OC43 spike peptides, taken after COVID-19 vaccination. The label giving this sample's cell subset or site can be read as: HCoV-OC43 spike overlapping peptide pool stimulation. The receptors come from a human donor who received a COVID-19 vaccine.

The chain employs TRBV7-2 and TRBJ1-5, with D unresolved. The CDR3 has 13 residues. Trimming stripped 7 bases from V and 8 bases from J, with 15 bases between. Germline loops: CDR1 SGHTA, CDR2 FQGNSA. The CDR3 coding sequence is TGTGCCAGCAACCAAGGGAACGGGAAGCCCCAGCATTTT. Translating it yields CASNQGNGKPQHF.

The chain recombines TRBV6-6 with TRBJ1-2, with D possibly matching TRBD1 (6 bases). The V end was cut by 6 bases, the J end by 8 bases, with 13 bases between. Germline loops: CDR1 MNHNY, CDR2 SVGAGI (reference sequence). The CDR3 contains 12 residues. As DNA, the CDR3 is TGTGCCAGCAGCCGGACAGAGAAAGGCTACACCTTC. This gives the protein CASSRTEKGYTF.

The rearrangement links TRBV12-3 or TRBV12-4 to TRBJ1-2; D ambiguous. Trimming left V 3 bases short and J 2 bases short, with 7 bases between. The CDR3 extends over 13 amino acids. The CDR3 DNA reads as TGTGCCAGCAGTTTTTCGGGGAACTATGGCTACACCTTC. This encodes CASSFSGNYGYTF.

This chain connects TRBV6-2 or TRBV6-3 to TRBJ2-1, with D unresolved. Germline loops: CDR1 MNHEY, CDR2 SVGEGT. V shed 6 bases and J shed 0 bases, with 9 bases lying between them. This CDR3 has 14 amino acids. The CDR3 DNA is TGTGCCAGCAGCGGGTTGAGCTCCTACAATGAGCAGTTCTTC. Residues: CASSGLSSYNEQFF.

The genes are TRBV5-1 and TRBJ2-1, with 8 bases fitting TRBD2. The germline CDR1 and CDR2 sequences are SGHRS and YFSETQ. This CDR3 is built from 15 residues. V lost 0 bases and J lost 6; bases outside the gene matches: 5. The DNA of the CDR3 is TGCGCCAGCAGCTTGGCCATCCGGGGGGGCAATGAGCAGTTCTTC. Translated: CASSLAIRGGNEQFF.

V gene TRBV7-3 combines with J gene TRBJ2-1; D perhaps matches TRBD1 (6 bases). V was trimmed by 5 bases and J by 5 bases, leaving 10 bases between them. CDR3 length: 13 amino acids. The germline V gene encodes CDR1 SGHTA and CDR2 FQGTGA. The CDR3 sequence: CASSRDTNNEQFF. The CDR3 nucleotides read TGTGCCAGCAGCCGGGACACCAACAATGAGCAGTTCTTC.

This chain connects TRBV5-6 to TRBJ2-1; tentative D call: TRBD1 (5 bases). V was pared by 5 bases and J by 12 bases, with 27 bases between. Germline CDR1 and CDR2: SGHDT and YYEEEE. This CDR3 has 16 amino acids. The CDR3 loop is CASSETGYEVGHLQFF. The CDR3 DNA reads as TGTGCCAGCAGTGAAACCGGGTACGAGGTGGGGCATCTGCAGTTCTTC.

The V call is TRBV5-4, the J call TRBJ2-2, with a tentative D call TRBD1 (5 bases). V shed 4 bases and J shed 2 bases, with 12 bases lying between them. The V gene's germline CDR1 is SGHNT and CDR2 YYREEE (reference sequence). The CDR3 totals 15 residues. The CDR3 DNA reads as TGTGCCAGCAGCGGGGAACAGGTCAACACCGGGGAGCTGTTTTTT. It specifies CASSGEQVNTGELFF.

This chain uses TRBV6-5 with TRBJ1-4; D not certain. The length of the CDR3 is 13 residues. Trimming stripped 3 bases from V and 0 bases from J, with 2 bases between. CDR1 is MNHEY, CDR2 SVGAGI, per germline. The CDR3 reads CASSYTTNEKLFF. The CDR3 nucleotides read TGTGCCAGCAGTTATACAACTAATGAAAAACTGTTTTTT.

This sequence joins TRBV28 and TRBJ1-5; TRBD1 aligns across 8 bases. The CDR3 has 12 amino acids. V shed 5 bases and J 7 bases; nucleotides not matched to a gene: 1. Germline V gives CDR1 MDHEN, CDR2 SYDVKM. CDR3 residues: CASSHRGQPQHF. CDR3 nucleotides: TGTGCCAGCAGTCACAGGGGGCAGCCCCAGCATTTT.

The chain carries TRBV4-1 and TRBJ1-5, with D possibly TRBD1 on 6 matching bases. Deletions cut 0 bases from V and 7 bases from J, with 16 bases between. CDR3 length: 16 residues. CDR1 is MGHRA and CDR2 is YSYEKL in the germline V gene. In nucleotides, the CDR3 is TGCGCCAGCAGCCAAGACAGTTCAGGGGCCCCCCAGCCCCAGCATTTT. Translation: CASSQDSSGAPQPQHF.

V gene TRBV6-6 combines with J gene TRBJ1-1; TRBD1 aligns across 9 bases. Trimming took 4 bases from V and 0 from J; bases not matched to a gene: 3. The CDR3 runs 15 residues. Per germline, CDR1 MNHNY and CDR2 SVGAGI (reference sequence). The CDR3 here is CASSWTGALNTEAFF. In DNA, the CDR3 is TGTGCCAGCAGTTGGACAGGGGCTTTGAACACTGAAGCTTTCTTT.

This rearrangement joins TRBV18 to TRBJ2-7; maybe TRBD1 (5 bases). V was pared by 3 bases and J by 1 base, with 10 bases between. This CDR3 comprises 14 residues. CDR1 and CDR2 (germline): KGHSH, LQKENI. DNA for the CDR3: TGTGCCAGCTCACCTACGCAGGGTTCCTACGAGCAGTACGTC. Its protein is CASSPTQGSYEQYV.

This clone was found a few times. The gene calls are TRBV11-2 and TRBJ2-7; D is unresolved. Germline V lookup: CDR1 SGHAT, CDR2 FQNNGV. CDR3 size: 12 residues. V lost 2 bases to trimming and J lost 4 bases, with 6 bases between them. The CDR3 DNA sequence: TGTGCCAGCAGCTTATCCCGGTACGAGCAGTACGTC. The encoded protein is CASSLSRYEQYV.

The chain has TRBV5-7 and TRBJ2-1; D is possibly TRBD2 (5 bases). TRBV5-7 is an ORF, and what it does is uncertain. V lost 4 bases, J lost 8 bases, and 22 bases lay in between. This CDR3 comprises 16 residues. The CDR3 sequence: CASSLNRDVQLDEQFF. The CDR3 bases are TGTGCCAGCAGCCTGAATCGGGATGTTCAATTGGATGAGCAGTTCTTC.

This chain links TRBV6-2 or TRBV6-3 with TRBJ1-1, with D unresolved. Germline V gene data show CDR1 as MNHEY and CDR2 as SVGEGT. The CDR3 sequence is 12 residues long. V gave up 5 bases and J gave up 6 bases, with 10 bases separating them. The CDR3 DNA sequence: TGTGCCAGCAGTCGGGTTTGGGCTGAAGCTTTCTTT. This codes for CASSRVWAEAFF.